This T cell receptor beta chain was retrieved from a study of T-cell reconstitution after alpha-beta-depleted transplantation in children. This clonotype was seen ten or more times. The germline V gene encodes CDR1 SGHTA and CDR2 FQGNSA. The ends were cut back, 5 bases at V and 6 bases at J, with 14 bases in the middle. This CDR3 has 14 residues. Unique molecular identifiers were used in preparing the TCRbeta library. TCRdb re-analysed the PCR reads in MiXCR, keeping a single row per CDR3 protein. The sample includes about 600,000 distinct CDR3 sequences, roughly a tenth of them seen just once. This chain joins TRBV7-2 and TRBJ1-3; D is unresolved. This material consisted of PBMCs from the stem cell graft donor, taken from the stem cell graft. This sequence was found in a human donor who donated a stem cell graft to a child with acute myeloid leukemia. CDR3 region: CASSRIGPANTIYF. As DNA, the CDR3 is TGTGCCAGCAGCCGTATAGGCCCAGCAAACACCATATATTTT.